The sample holds many counts of the clone carrying this T cell receptor beta chain. Its antigen is not identified. This sample stems from a study of human T cells and chemical hapten exposure. Looking at the study overall: TCR yields per sample varied mostly from small pooled library volume differences.

Time point noted: pre-sensitization, week 0. As to treatment: therapeutic diphenylcyclopropenone sensitization with weekly scalp DPC. Blood collection took place prior to placing each patch test. The CDR3 consists of 15 residues. The germline V gene encodes CDR1 SEHNR and CDR2 FQNEAQ (reference sequence). V lost 5 bases and J 4 bases, leaving 17 bases between the germline ends. General study findings and limits: The number of TCRs above 1 in 1000 frequency did not change after DPC sensitization.

Authors' processing steps: Individual samples carried between about 20,000 and 700,000 TCRs, with 85,000 to 100,000 as the median. TCRdb fed the RACE reads into MiXCR, producing one record per CDR3 protein. V and J calls and clone size were set by TCRdb, not the authors. The sample consists of about 98,000 distinct CDR3 sequences, roughly a tenth of them appearing once. Sequenced here: whole blood, sampled in connection with sensitization to the hapten diphenylcyclopropenone (DPC). The TCR comes from a woman aged 55-69 years with alopecia areata. Some clones in this sample may be carry-over from other donors' samples. V and J are TRBV7-9 and TRBJ1-2; TRBD1 might be the D (6 bases). CDR3 loop: CASSLGDTGTYGYTF. The CDR3 coding sequence is TGTGCCAGCAGCCTAGGCGACACAGGGACCTATGGCTACACCTTC.